These T cell receptor beta chains were read from a single sample in a study of blood T cell repertoires in COVID-19. The repertoire was sequenced with immunoSEQ multiplex PCR; TCRdb's copy has only in-frame clones and lacks some. The table records about 210,000 clones, roughly 90% of them present only once. Material for sequencing was peripheral blood. The receptors were gathered from a woman in her 70s with acute or convalescent COVID-19. The CDR3 runs from the conserved cysteine through the conserved F or W. Each record gives: D gene, J gene, V gene, clone size, CDR3 DNA, CDR3 protein. The D gene is left open where the match is weak. Clone size is stated in some rows and not others, as once, few, many or a class when expanded.

>TRBD1|TRBJ1-4|TRBV6-6|once
TGTGCCAGCACCCAAACAGGGGTGGGAAAACTGTTTTTT
CASTQTGVGKLFF
>NA|TRBJ1-4|TRBV5-1|NA
TGCGCCAGCAGTGACAGACTTAATGAAAAACTGTTTTTT
CASSDRLNEKLFF
>NA|TRBJ1-2|TRBV5-1|NA
TGCGCCAGCGCCGCAGGGGAGAATGGCTACACCTTC
CASAAGENGYTF
>TRBD2|TRBJ2-5|TRBV24-1|NA
TGTGCCACCAGTGATCCTAGCGGGTACGAGACCCAGTACTTC
CATSDPSGYETQYF
>TRBD2|TRBJ2-3|TRBV19|NA
TGTGCCACCTCGAGGACTAGGATAAACACAGATACGCAGTATTTT
CATSRTRINTDTQYF
>TRBD1|TRBJ1-2|TRBV5-8|few
TGTGCCAGCAGCTGGCCCGGGACAGGGAGCGGGCGAGGCTACACCTTC
CASSWPGTGSGRGYTF
>NA|TRBJ2-7|TRBV7-3|NA
TGTGCCAGCAGCGTCTCCAGGGGATCCTACGAGCAGTACTTC
CASSVSRGSYEQYF
>TRBD1|TRBJ1-6|TRBV14|once
TGTGCCAGCAGCCAAGTCGGAGGGACAGTCGGTTCACCCCTCCACTTT
CASSQVGGTVGSPLHF
>NA|TRBJ2-3|TRBV14|NA
TGTGCCAGCAGCCAAGATAGCTCCTTTACAGGAACCGACACAGATACGCAGTATTTT
CASSQDSSFTGTDTDTQYF
>NA|TRBJ1-6|TRBV27|NA
TGTGCCAGCAGGGAGGGTTTTTCACCCCTCCACTTT
CASREGFSPLHF
>TRBD1|TRBJ2-7|TRBV28|once
TGTGCCAGCAGTGTCGCCAGGGGGTACTACGAGCAGTACTTC
CASSVARGYYEQYF
>NA|TRBJ1-2|TRBV19|NA
TGTGCCAGCCAACGAACCGGGAACTATGGCTACACCTTC
CASQRTGNYGYTF
>NA|TRBJ1-6|TRBV27|NA
TGTGCCAGCAGTTTATCGAACAACTACTTTAATTCACCCCTCCACTTT
CASSLSNNYFNSPLHF
>NA|TRBJ1-1|TRBV18|NA
TGTGCCAGCTCCTTCTTTCGTGCGGGGGGTAACACTGAAGCTTTCTTT
CASSFFRAGGNTEAFF
>NA|TRBJ1-2|TRBV5-1|NA
TGCGCCAGCAGCTTGCTTCCAGGGGCGGACTATGGCTACACCTTC
CASSLLPGADYGYTF
>NA|TRBJ1-6|TRBV11-2|NA
TGTGCCAGCAGCTTAGTTGGCAGGGCGAGTAATTCACCCCTCCACTTT
CASSLVGRASNSPLHF
>TRBD1|TRBJ1-1|TRBV6-2/TRBV6-3|NA
TGTGCCAGCAGTTACCCGGGACAGGGACGTACTGAAGCTTTCTTT
CASSYPGQGRTEAFF
>NA|TRBJ2-2|TRBV6-5|NA
TGTGCCAGCAGTTTCAGCGGCGGGGAGCTGTTTTTT
CASSFSGGELFF
>TRBD2|TRBJ2-2|TRBV2|NA
TGTGCCAGCAGGGACGGACTAGCGGGGGGCCCCCCTCTCACCGGGGAGCTGTTTTTT
CASRDGLAGGPPLTGELFF
>NA|TRBJ2-7|TRBV11-1|NA
TGTGCCAGCAGCCCCCTTGGCGGGGACGGTTCCTACGAGCAGTACTTC
CASSPLGGDGSYEQYF
>NA|TRBJ1-2|TRBV24-1|NA
TGTGCCACCAGTGATCCCACGGGAGCTAACTATGGCTACACCTTC
CATSDPTGANYGYTF
>TRBD1|TRBJ2-2|TRBV6-6|NA
TGTGCCAGCAGCCCTGACAGGGGAAGGCGGCCGGAGCTGTTTTTT
CASSPDRGRRPELFF
>NA|TRBJ2-3|TRBV10-3|NA
TGTGCCATCAGAGGACAGTTCACAGATACGCAGTATTTT
CAIRGQFTDTQYF
>NA|TRBJ1-2|TRBV2|NA
TGTGCCAGCAGTGGGCGGGGTGCTAACTATGGCTACACCTTC
CASSGRGANYGYTF
>NA|TRBJ2-1|TRBV4-1|once
TGCGCCAGCAGCCGGTCGGGACTCCCGCAGTCATCGGATGAGCAGTTCTTC
CASSRSGLPQSSDEQFF
>NA|TRBJ1-4|TRBV7-2|NA
TGTGCCAGCACCCCAGTGGGGGGGGCGAAGAAGGAAAAACTGTTTTTT
CASTPVGGAKKEKLFF
>NA|TRBJ2-7|TRBV4-3|few
TGCGCCAGCAGCCAAAGACAGGTAGATGTCGGCGAGCAGTACTTC
CASSQRQVDVGEQYF
>NA|TRBJ1-1|TRBV7-9|NA
TGTGCCAGCAGCTTAGCGAGCCCTACCCAAGCTTTCTTT
CASSLASPTQAFF
>NA|TRBJ2-5|TRBV18|few
TGTGCCAGCTCACCCCGGGCCTCAGGGGAGACCCAGTACTTC
CASSPRASGETQYF
>NA|TRBJ1-2|TRBV5-1|NA
TGCGCCAGCAGTTGGGGTTCCGGGGGAGACTATGGCTACACCTTC
CASSWGSGGDYGYTF
>NA|TRBJ1-1|TRBV5-6|few
TGTGCCAGCAGCCCGCGGGGGTGGGGCACCGAGGACACTGAAGCTTTCTTT
CASSPRGWGTEDTEAFF
>NA|TRBJ2-3|TRBV4-2|NA
TGTGCCAGCACCGTCGGGGGTTCATCAGATACGCAGTATTTT
CASTVGGSSDTQYF
>NA|TRBJ2-1|TRBV5-1|once
TGCGCCAGCAGCCCCGGCGGGGTTGCTGAGCAGTTCTTC
CASSPGGVAEQFF
>NA|TRBJ2-5|TRBV5-1|NA
TGCGCCAGCAGCTTGCCGACAGGACAAGAGACCCAGTACTTC
CASSLPTGQETQYF
>TRBD1|TRBJ1-5|TRBV19|NA
TGTGCCAGTAGCCCGGGACAGGGTATTTCAGGCAATCAGCCCCAGCATTTT
CASSPGQGISGNQPQHF
>TRBD2|TRBJ2-1|TRBV28|NA
TGTGCCAGCAACTTAGCGGGAGTGGATAATGAGCAGTTCTTC
CASNLAGVDNEQFF
>NA|TRBJ1-5|TRBV18|once
TGTGCCAGCTCACCACAGGGGTACCAGCCCCAGCATTTT
CASSPQGYQPQHF
>TRBD1|TRBJ1-1|TRBV5-1|NA
TGCGCCAGCAGTCGCATACAGGGGCAGAACACTGAAGCTTTCTTT
CASSRIQGQNTEAFF
>TRBD1|TRBJ2-4|TRBV3-1/TRBV3-2|NA
TGTGCCAGCCAAGGACGGGACAGGGGGAACATTCAGTACTTC
CASQGRDRGNIQYF
>NA|TRBJ2-1|TRBV11-3|NA
TGTGCCAGCAGCCTAACAGGTTATGAGCAGTTCTTC
CASSLTGYEQFF
>NA|TRBJ1-2|TRBV5-1|NA
TGCGCCAGCAGCTTGGCCGTCGGGGTTGGCTACACCTTC
CASSLAVGVGYTF
>NA|TRBJ2-7|TRBV5-6|NA
TGTGCCAGCAGCTTGGCGTGGGGGCACTCCTACGAGCAGTACTTC
CASSLAWGHSYEQYF
>NA|TRBJ2-7|TRBV5-4|NA
TGTGCCAGCAGCTTAGGAGGGCCCTCCTACGAGCAGTACTTC
CASSLGGPSYEQYF
>TRBD1|TRBJ1-4|TRBV3-1/TRBV3-2|NA
TGTGCCAGCAGCCCCTACATGCCGGGGACAGGGGTGGAAAAACTGTTTTTT
CASSPYMPGTGVEKLFF
>NA|TRBJ1-1|TRBV29-1|few
TGCAGCATGAGGGTGGGGAACACTGAAGCTTTCTTT
CSMRVGNTEAFF
>TRBD1|TRBJ1-5|TRBV29-1|NA
TGCAGCGGAGACAGGGGGGCGGATCAGCCCCAGCATTTT
CSGDRGADQPQHF
>TRBD2|TRBJ2-1|TRBV27|few
TGTGCCAGCAGTTTAAATAGCGGGGCCTACAATGAGCAGTTCTTC
CASSLNSGAYNEQFF
>NA|TRBJ1-1|TRBV14|NA
TGTGCCAGCAGCGGACAGAGGAACACTGAAGCTTTCTTT
CASSGQRNTEAFF
>TRBD1|TRBJ2-7|TRBV11-3|NA
TGTGCCAGCAGCTCCGGACAGGGTATGGACGAGCAGTACTTC
CASSSGQGMDEQYF
>NA|TRBJ1-2|TRBV5-4|NA
TGTGCCAGCAGCCAAGGAGCGGGAGCCTACGGAATCTATGGCTACACCTTC
CASSQGAGAYGIYGYTF
>NA|TRBJ1-1|TRBV5-1|NA
TGCGCCAGCAGCTTGGGCGTACTTCAGAACACTGAAGCTTTCTTT
CASSLGVLQNTEAFF
>NA|TRBJ2-1|TRBV11-2|NA
TGTGCCAGCAGCTTAGATCTAAGCCGAGGGCGGGAGCAGTTCTTC
CASSLDLSRGREQFF
>NA|TRBJ2-6|TRBV19|NA
TGTGCCAGTAGTATAGGAAGGGAGAGGGCCAACGTCCTGACTTTC
CASSIGRERANVLTF
>TRBD1|TRBJ1-4|TRBV13|NA
TGTGCCAGCAGCTTATCTCCTGCAGGGGGAGGTAATGAAAAACTGTTTTTT
CASSLSPAGGGNEKLFF
>NA|TRBJ1-5|TRBV19|NA
TGTGCCAGTAGTATAGGTACGGGGAGCAATCAGCCCCAGCATTTT
CASSIGTGSNQPQHF